The sequence of this TCR beta chain was determined in a study of CD8+ T cells in alopecia areata. Turning to the study itself: Scalp area affected, as a percentage, set the severity score of treated patients. Regarding the study as a whole: Scalp and blood retained many expanded lesional clones during tofacitinib. Scalp clonality and expanded CD8+ clones among the top 100 showed significant decreases with tofacitinib.

V dropped 1 base and J dropped 7; count of bases not matched to a gene: 3. CDR3 size: 13 residues. Germline V gene data show CDR1 as SGHVS and CDR2 as FQNEAQ. Turning to this clone: No antigen is known for it.

Following extraction, RNA underwent reverse transcription to cDNA, which served as the sequencing template. The method was immunoSEQ multiplex PCR; TCRdb's version includes in-frame clones alone and lacks a portion of them. The sample lists 160,000 or so clones; roughly 58% were seen once. Treatment specified: oral pan-JAK inhibitor, 5-10 mg twice daily. Specimens obtained from alopecia areata patients comprised lesional scalp punch biopsies and peripheral blood. The sequencing used CD4+ T cells sorted from blood, collected at roughly week 58, from a patient treated with tofacitinib. V gene TRBV7-8 combines with J gene TRBJ1-1; TRBD1 agrees at 7 bases. The clonotype was recovered from a human donor with alopecia areata. The DNA of the CDR3 is TGTGCCAGCAGCTTAGGGGGACAGCTTGAAGCTTTCTTT. Translating gives CASSLGGQLEAFF.